This T cell receptor (beta chain) was sequenced in a study of blood T cell repertoires in COVID-19. Some clones are missing from TCRdb's copy, which holds only in-frame ones; the method was immunoSEQ multiplex PCR. Here the sample spans 170,000 or so clones, approximately 90% being singletons. The CDR3 has 16 amino acids. V shed 5 bases, J shed 7 bases, and the junction held 8 bases outside the gene matches. Per germline, CDR1 SGHTA and CDR2 FQGTGA. The clonotype was recovered from a young woman who had recovered from COVID-19. The sequenced sample consisted of peripheral blood. This chain connects TRBV7-3 to TRBJ2-1; 13 bases are shared with TRBD2. The CDR3: CASSPTGLAGVNEQFF. The CDR3 bases are TGTGCCAGCAGCCCTACCGGACTAGCGGGAGTAAATGAGCAGTTCTTC.